This T cell receptor beta chain was sequenced in a study of cytomegalovirus exposure and HLA in healthy donors. Overall study findings and caveats: The authors enumerated 150 to 200 TCR beta chains as linked to cytomegalovirus.

As to this clone: Antigen unknown.

Vbeta (60) and Jbeta (13) primers were used in the PCR. The table came from immunoSEQ multiplex PCR; TCRdb's copy has only in-frame clones and leaves some out. The sample consists of roughly 200,000 clones, roughly 75% of them appearing once. This TCR was recovered from a middle-aged man in good health and CMV-seronegative. Sequenced: PBMCs.

In DNA form, the CDR3 reads TGTGCCAGCGGCAGATTGACAGGGGGTGGAAACACCATATATTTT. This translates into CASGRLTGGGNTIYF. The V gene is TRBV27, the J gene TRBJ1-3, with TRBD1 matching over 9 bases. The length of the CDR3 is 15 residues. Germline values: CDR1 MNHEY, CDR2 SMNVEV (reference sequence). V shed 8 bases and J 3 bases; nucleotides not matched to a gene: 8.